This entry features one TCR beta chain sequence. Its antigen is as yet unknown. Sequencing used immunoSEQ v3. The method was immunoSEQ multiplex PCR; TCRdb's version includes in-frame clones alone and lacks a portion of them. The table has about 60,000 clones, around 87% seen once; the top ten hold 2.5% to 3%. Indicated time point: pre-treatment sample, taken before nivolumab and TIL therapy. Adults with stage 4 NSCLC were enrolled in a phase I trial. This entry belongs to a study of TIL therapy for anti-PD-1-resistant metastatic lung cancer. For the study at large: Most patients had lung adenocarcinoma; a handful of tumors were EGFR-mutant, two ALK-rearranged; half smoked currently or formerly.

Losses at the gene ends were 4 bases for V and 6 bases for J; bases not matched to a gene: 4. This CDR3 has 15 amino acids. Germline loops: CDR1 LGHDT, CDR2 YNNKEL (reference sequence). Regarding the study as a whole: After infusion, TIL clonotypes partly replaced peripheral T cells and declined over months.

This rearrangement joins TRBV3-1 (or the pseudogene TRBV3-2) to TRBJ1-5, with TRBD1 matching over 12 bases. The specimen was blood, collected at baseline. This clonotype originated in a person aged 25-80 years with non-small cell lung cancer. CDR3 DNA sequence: TGTGCCAGCAGCCGGGGGACAGGGGGCACTCAGCCCCAGCATTTT. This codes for CASSRGTGGTQPQHF.